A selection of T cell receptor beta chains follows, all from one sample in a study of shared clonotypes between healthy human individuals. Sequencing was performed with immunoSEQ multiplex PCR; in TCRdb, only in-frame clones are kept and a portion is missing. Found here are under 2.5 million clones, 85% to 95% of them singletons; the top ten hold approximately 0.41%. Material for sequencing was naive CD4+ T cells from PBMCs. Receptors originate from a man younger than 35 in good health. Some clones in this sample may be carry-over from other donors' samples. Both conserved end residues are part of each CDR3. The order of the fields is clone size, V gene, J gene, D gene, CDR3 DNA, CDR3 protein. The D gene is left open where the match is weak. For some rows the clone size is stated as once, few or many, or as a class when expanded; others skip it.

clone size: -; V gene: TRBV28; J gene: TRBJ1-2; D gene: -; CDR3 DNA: TGTGCCAGCAGTTTACACCAGGGCTATGGCTACACCTTC; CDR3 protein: CASSLHQGYGYTF
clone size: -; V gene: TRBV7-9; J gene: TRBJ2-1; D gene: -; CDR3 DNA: TGTGCCAGCAGCTTATTCTCCTTCAATGAGCAGTTCTTC; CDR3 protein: CASSLFSFNEQFF
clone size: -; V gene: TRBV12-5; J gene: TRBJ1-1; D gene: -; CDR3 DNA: TGTGCTAGCGCCGGTTTGTATACTGAAGCTTTCTTT; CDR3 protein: CASAGLYTEAFF
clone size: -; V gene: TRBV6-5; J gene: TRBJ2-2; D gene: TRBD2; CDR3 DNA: TGTGCCAGCAGCCGGGAGGGCCTATTCGGGGAGCTGTTTTTT; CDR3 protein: CASSREGLFGELFF
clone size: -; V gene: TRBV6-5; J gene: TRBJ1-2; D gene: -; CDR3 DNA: TGTGCCAGCAGTTACTCAGGACGGGGGCTGGGTGGCTACACCTTC; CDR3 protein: CASSYSGRGLGGYTF
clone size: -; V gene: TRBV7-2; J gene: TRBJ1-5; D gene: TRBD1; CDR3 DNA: TGTGCCAGCAGCAGTGGGTGGGGGACAGGGGATAGCAATCAGCCCCAGCATTTT; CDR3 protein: CASSSGWGTGDSNQPQHF
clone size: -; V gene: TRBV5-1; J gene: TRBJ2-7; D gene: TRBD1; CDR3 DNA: TGCGCCAGCAGCAAATCGACAGGGTCCTACGAGCAGTACTTC; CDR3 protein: CASSKSTGSYEQYF
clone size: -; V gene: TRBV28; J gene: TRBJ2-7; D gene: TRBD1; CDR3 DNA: TGTGCCAGCATGGCAGGGGGTTACTACGAGCAGTACTTC; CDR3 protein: CASMAGGYYEQYF
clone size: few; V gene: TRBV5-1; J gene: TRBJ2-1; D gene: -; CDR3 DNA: TGCGCCAGCAGCTTAATGGATTACAATGAGCAGTTCTTC; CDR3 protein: CASSLMDYNEQFF
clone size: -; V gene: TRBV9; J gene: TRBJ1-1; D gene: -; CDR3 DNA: TGTGCCAGCAGCCCTCAGCCGAACACTGAAGCTTTCTTT; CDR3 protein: CASSPQPNTEAFF
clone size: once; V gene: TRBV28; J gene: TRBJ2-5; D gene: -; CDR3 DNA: TGTGCCAGCAGTTTAACCGGACCAGGAGGGACCCAGTACTTC; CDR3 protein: CASSLTGPGGTQYF
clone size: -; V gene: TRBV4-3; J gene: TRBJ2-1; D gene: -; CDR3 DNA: TGCGCCAGCAGCCAAGCGGCCTACAATGAGCAGTTCTTC; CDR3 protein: CASSQAAYNEQFF
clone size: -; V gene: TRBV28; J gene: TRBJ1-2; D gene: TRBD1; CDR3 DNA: TGTGCCAGCAGTTTATGGGGGGACAGGGGGCGCCTAGGTAACTATGGCTACACCTTC; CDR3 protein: CASSLWGDRGRLGNYGYTF
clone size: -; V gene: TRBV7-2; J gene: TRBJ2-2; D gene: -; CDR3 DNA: TGTGCCAGCAGCTTTGGTATCACCGGGGAGCTGTTTTTT; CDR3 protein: CASSFGITGELFF
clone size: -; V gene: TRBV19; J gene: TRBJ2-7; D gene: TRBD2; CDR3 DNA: TGTGCCAGTAGTATGAAGAGGGCTAGCGGGACTTACGAGCAGTACTTC; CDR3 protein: CASSMKRASGTYEQYF
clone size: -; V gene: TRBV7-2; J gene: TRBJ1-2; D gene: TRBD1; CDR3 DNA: TGTGCCAGCAGCCCCGGGACAGCGGCCTATGGCTACACCTTC; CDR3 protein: CASSPGTAAYGYTF
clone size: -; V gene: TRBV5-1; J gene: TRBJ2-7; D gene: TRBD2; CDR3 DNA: TGCGCCAGCAGCCGCGGGACTAGCGAAAGTTACGAGCAGTACTTC; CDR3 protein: CASSRGTSESYEQYF
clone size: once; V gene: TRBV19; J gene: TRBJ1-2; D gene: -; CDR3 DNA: TGTGCCAGTAGTATAAGAGATCCGATCTATGGCTACACCTTC; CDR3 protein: CASSIRDPIYGYTF
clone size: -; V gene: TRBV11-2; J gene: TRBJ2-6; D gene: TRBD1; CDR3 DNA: TGTGCCAGCAGACCTATAACAGGGGGCTCACTCTCTGGGGCCAACGTCCTGACTTTC; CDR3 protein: CASRPITGGSLSGANVLTF
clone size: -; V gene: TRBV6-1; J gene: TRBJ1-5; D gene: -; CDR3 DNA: TGTGCCAGCAGCGAGACTCATCGGGGTCAGCCCCAGCATTTT; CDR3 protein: CASSETHRGQPQHF
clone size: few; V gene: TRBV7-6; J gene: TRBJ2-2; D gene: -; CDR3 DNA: TGTGCCAGCAGCTTAGCTAGTTTGCCCACCGGGGAGCTGTTTTTT; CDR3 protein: CASSLASLPTGELFF
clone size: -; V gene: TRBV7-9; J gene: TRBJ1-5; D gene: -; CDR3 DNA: TGTGCCAGCAGCTGGGGGGGGGATCAGCCCCAGCATTTT; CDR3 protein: CASSWGGDQPQHF
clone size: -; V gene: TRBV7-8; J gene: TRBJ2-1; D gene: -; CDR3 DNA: TGTGCCAGCACCAATGTTCCGGGACCCACCTACAATGAGCAGTTCTTC; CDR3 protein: CASTNVPGPTYNEQFF
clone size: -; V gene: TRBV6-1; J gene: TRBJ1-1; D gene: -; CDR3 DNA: TGTGCCAGCAGTGAGGCCGGGACTCGGGACACTGAAGCTTTCTTT; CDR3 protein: CASSEAGTRDTEAFF
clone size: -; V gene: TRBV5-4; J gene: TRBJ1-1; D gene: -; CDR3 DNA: TGTGCCAGCACAAAACAGACCGCGAACACTGAAGCTTTCTTT; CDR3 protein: CASTKQTANTEAFF
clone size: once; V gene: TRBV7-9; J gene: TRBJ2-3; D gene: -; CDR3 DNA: TGTGCCAGCAGTCATACTAGCACAGATACGCAGTATTTT; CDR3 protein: CASSHTSTDTQYF
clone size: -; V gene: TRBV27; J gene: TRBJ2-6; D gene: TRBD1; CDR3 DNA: TGTGCCAGCAGTTTATTTGGGTTGGGGGACAGGCTTTCTGGGGCCAACGTCCTGACTTTC; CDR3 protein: CASSLFGLGDRLSGANVLTF
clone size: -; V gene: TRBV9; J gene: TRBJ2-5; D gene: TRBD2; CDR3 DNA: TGTGCCAGCAGTATAGCGGGAGGGGGAGAGACCCAGTACTTC; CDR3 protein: CASSIAGGGETQYF
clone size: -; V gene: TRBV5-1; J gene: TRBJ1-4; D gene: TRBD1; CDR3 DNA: TGCGCCAGCAGCCGAGGACAGGGCTGGGAAAAACTGTTTTTT; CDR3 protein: CASSRGQGWEKLFF
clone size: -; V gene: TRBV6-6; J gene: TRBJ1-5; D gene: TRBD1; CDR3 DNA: TGTGCCAGCAGCCCCGAGACAGGGGGCAATCAGCCCCAGCATTTT; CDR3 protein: CASSPETGGNQPQHF
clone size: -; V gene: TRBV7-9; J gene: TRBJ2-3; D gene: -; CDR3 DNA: TGTGCCAGCAGCCAGGAGGTCGTTAGGCAGTATTTT; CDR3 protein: CASSQEVVRQYF
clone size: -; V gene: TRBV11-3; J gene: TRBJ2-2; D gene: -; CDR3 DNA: TGTGCCAGCAGCCGGATAAACACCGGGGAGCTGTTTTTT; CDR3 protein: CASSRINTGELFF
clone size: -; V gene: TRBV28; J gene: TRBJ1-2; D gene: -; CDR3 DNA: TGTGCCAGCAGTGGAGGTCACGAGGACAGCCACTATGGCTACACCTTC; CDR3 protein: CASSGGHEDSHYGYTF
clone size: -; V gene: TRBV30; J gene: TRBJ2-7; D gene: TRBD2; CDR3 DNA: TGTGCCTGGAGTGTAAGTAGCGGGCCCTACGAGCAGTACTTC; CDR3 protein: CAWSVSSGPYEQYF
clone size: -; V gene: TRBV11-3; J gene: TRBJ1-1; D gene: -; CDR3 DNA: TGTGCCAGCAGCTTAGGACCACAGGGAGCTGAAGCTTTCTTT; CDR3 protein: CASSLGPQGAEAFF
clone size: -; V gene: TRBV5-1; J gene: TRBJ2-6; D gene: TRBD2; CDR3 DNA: TGCGCCAGCAGCTTGGACAGTACCGGGACTAGATCTGGTGGGGCCAACGTCCTGACTTTC; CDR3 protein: CASSLDSTGTRSGGANVLTF
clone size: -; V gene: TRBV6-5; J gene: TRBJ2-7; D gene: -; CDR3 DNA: TGTGCCAGCACCGCGGGAAGGAGGTCCGCCTACGAGCAGTACTTC; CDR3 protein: CASTAGRRSAYEQYF
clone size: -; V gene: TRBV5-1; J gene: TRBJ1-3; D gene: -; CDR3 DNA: TGCGCCAGCAGCTTGACCCCAGGGGCCGGAAACACCATATATTTT; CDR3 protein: CASSLTPGAGNTIYF
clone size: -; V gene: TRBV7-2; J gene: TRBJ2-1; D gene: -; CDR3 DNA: TGTGCCAGCAGCTTAATTAACCTCTACAATGAGCAGTTCTTC; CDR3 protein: CASSLINLYNEQFF
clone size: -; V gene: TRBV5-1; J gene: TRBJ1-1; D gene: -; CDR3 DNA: TGCGCCAGCAGCTTGGAGAGTTCATCGAACACTGAAGCTTTCTTT; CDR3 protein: CASSLESSSNTEAFF
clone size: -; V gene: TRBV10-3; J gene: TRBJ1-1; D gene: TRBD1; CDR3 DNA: TGTGCCATCAGGAGAGACAGGGGTGGAACTGAAGCTTTCTTT; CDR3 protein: CAIRRDRGGTEAFF
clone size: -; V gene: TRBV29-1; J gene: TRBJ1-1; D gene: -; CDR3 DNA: TGCAGCGTTTCCGTCCAGAACACTGAAGCTTTCTTT; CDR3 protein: CSVSVQNTEAFF
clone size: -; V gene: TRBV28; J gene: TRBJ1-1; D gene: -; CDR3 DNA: TGTGCCAGCAGTTTATCGCCGACCTACACTGAAGCTTTCTTT; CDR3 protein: CASSLSPTYTEAFF
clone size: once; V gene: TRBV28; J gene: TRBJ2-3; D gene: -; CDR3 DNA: TGTGCCAGCAGGGCGACAGTTCCTAGCACAGATACGCAGTATTTT; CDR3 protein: CASRATVPSTDTQYF
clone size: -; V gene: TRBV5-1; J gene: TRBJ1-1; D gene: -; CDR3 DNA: TGCGCCAGCAGCCCACAAGGGGGGGCGAACACTGAAGCTTTCTTT; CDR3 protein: CASSPQGGANTEAFF
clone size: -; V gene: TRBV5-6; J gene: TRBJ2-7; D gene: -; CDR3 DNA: TGTGCCAGCAGGATCACAGGGTTCTACGAGCAGTACTTC; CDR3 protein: CASRITGFYEQYF
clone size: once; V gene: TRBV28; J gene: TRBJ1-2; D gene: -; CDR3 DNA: TGTGCCACAAGACAGGAGGGGAACCCGGACTATGGCTACACCTTC; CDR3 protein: CATRQEGNPDYGYTF
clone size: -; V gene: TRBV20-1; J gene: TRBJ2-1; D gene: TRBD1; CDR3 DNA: TGCAGTGCGGGCGGACAGGCTGAGCAGTTCTTC; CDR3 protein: CSAGGQAEQFF
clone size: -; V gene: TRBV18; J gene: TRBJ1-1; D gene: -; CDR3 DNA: TGTGCCAGCTCACCAAACAGTCCCTCCGGGGAAGCTTTCTTT; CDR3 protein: CASSPNSPSGEAFF
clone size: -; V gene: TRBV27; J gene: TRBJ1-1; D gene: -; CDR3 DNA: TGTGCCAGCAGCCGGGGGGGGCTTCGCTCGAGAAACACTGAAGCTTTCTTT; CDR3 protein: CASSRGGLRSRNTEAFF
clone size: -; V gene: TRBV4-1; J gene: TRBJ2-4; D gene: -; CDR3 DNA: TGCGCCAGCAGCCAAGGACCGGGCCTGGGGGAGCTCGGAAACATTCAGTACTTC; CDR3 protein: CASSQGPGLGELGNIQYF
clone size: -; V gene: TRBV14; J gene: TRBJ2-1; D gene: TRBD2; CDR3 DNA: TGTGCCAGCAGCCAAGATAGGGCGGGAGGGGTCTACAATGAGCAGTTCTTC; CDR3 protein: CASSQDRAGGVYNEQFF
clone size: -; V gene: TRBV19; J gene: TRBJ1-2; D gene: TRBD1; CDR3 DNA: TGTGCCAGTAGTTTGGGACAGGGGGCTCACTTTTTC; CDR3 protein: CASSLGQGAHFF